The subject of this entry is one T cell receptor beta chain. Its cognate antigen is unknown. This sample was included in a study of cytomegalovirus exposure and HLA in healthy donors. Study-wide findings and caveats: CMV antigen specificity of a few CMV-associated chains was confirmed in vitro. Usually a TCR sequence was rare, but some public TCRs were found in many donors. Researchers counted around 150 TCR beta chains as cytomegalovirus-associated. Per published reports, the classifier diagnosed cytomegalovirus status with high specificity and sensitivity.

Sequenced by immunoSEQ multiplex PCR; TCRdb stores in-frame clones only, minus some. The data contain 56,000 or so clones, more than 90% of them seen just once; the ten biggest clones take up about 1%. From germline, CDR1 is MNHEY and CDR2 SVGAGI. The CDR3 spans 15 residues. V shed 7 bases and J shed 0 bases, with 13 bases lying between them. This TCR came from a man younger than 35 in good health and CMV-seronegative. V and J are TRBV6-5 and TRBJ2-1; D gene ambiguous. The specimen was PBMCs. DNA of the CDR3: TGTGCCAGCACCACCTCAGGCAGCTCCTACAATGAGCAGTTCTTC. As protein: CASTTSGSSYNEQFF.